What follows are 11 T cell receptor beta chains derived from one specimen sequenced in a study of cytomegalovirus exposure and HLA in healthy donors. PCR employed 60 Vbeta and 13 Jbeta primers. Profiled with immunoSEQ multiplex PCR; TCRdb holds only in-frame clones, not every one. The top ten hold 5% to 7% of the sample, which has under 200,000 clones, 70% to 85% seen once. Sequenced input: PBMCs. The receptors were sampled from a man over 45 in good health and CMV-seropositive.

The genes are TRBV5-1 and TRBJ2-2; D is perhaps TRBD2 (6 bases). CDR3 size: 15 residues. Trimming pared 0 bases from V and 4 bases from J, leaving 10 bases between. Looked up from germline, CDR1 is SGHRS and CDR2 is YFSETQ. This CDR3 reads CASSLAQGGTGELFF. CDR3 coding DNA: TGCGCCAGCAGCTTGGCGCAGGGAGGCACCGGGGAGCTGTTTTTT.

This clone appeared once. V gene TRBV9 combines with J gene TRBJ1-6, with TRBD1 identical over 8 bases. The CDR3 loop spans 16 amino acids. Germline CDR1 is SGDLS and CDR2 is YYNGEE. Unmatched junction bases numbered 3, after V lost 3 bases and J lost 1 base. CDR3 amino acids: CASSAGGLSYNSPLHF. In nucleotides, the CDR3 is TGTGCCAGCAGCGCAGGGGGCTTGTCCTATAATTCACCCCTCCACTTT.

This clone has just one count. The V gene is TRBV27, the J gene TRBJ2-1, with D uncertain. V lost 2 bases and J 4 bases, leaving 6 bases between the germline ends. The CDR3 runs to 13 residues. Germline CDR1 is MNHEY and CDR2 is SMNVEV (reference sequence). The DNA of the CDR3 is TGTGCCAGCAGTTTAGACTTTTACAATGAGCAGTTCTTC. Amino acid sequence: CASSLDFYNEQFF.

V is TRBV5-1 and J is TRBJ1-1; D unclear. The CDR3 has 12 amino acids. Per the germline V gene, CDR1 is SGHRS and CDR2 is YFSETQ. V shed 1 base and J shed 1 base, with 2 bases lying between them. The CDR3 bases are TGCGCCAGCAGCTTGCGGAACACTGAAGCTTTCTTT. Amino acids: CASSLRNTEAFF.

The rearrangement uses TRBV6-5 and TRBJ2-7; 10 positions match TRBD1. The CDR3 contains 16 residues. Trimming removed 4 bases from V and 3 bases from J; junction bases left unmatched: 9. CDR1 and CDR2 from the germline V gene are MNHEY and SVGAGI. This CDR3 is CASSSAAGQGFYEQYV. The CDR3 nucleotides read TGTGCCAGCAGTTCGGCAGCGGGACAGGGGTTCTACGAGCAGTACGTC.

The chain couples TRBV7-8 to TRBJ1-1, with D perhaps TRBD1 (5 bases). The ends were cut back, 2 bases at V and 3 bases at J, with 13 bases in the middle. Per the germline V gene, CDR1 is SGHVS and CDR2 is FQNEAQ. CDR3 size: 15 residues. In DNA form, the CDR3 reads TGTGCCAGCAGCTTAAGGCAGGGCTGGGACACTGAAGCTTTCTTT. This gives the protein CASSLRQGWDTEAFF.

This clone has only one observation. The DNA of the CDR3 is TGTGCTAGTGCAAGTGACAGGTTCGAGACCCAGTACTTC. Its protein is CASASDRFETQYF. This sequence joins TRBV12-5 and TRBJ2-5, with D perhaps TRBD1 (6 bases). This CDR3 is 13 amino acids long. CDR1 is LGHNT, CDR2 FRNRAP, per germline. Trimming took off 7 bases at V and 5 bases at J, with 14 bases between the two ends.

This clone was picked up a small number of times. The chain couples TRBV2 to TRBJ2-4, with D unclear. Germline V gives CDR1 SNHLY, CDR2 FYNNEI. This CDR3 comprises 16 residues. The ends were cut back, 4 bases at V and 2 bases at J, with 15 bases in the middle. The CDR3 coding sequence is TGTGCCAGCAGTGTGGTGGGCGCGACATCCAAAAACATTCAGTACTTC. As protein: CASSVVGATSKNIQYF.

The rearrangement uses TRBV19 and TRBJ2-2; 8 nucleotides match TRBD1. Germline-derived CDR1 and CDR2 are LNHDA and SQIVND (reference sequence). The CDR3 runs 17 residues. Trimming took 7 bases from V and 4 from J; bases not matched to a gene: 14. The CDR3 loop reads CASISRDRRFRTGELFF. CDR3 nucleotide sequence: TGTGCCAGTATCTCACGGGACAGGAGGTTTCGCACCGGGGAGCTGTTTTTT.

This chain links TRBV4-2 with TRBJ1-2, with a weak D call TRBD1 (5 bases). Trimming pared 0 bases from V and 4 bases from J, leaving 18 bases between. The CDR3 totals 17 residues. Germline-derived CDR1 and CDR2 are LGHNA and YNFKEQ. Here the CDR3 reads CASSQDWPQGPVYGYTF. The CDR3 nucleotides are TGTGCCAGCAGCCAAGATTGGCCCCAGGGCCCCGTCTATGGCTACACCTTC.

The gene calls are TRBV19 and TRBJ1-2; 11 bases agree with TRBD1. Germline CDR1 LNHDA, CDR2 SQIVND (reference sequence). This CDR3 has 17 residues. V dropped 7 bases and J dropped 4; count of bases not matched to a gene: 14. CDR3 nucleotides: TGTGCCAGTACCCCCTCAGCCCGGACAGGGGGCGCCTATGGCTACACCTTC. Its protein product is CASTPSARTGGAYGYTF.